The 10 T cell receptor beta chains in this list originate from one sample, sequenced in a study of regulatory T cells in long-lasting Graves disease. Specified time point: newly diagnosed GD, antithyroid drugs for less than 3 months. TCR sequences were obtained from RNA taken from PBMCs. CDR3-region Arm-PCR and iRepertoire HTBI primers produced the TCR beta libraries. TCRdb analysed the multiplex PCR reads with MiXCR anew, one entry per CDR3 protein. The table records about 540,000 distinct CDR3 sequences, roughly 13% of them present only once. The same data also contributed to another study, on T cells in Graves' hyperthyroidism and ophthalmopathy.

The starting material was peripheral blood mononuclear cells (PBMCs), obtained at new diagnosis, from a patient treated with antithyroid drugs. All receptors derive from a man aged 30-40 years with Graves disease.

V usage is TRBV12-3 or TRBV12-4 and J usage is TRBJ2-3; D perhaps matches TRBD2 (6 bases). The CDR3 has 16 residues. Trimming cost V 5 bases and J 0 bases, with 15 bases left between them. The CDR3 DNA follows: TGTGCCAGCAGTCCGACTCCGGGACTGAGCACAGATACGCAGTATTTT. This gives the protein CASSPTPGLSTDTQYF.

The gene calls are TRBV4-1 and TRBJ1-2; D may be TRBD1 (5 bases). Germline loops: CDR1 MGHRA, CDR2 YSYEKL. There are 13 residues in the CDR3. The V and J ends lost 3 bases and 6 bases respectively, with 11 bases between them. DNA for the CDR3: TGCGCCAGCAGCCAGGGGGTAGCGGATGGCTACACCTTC. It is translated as CASSQGVADGYTF.

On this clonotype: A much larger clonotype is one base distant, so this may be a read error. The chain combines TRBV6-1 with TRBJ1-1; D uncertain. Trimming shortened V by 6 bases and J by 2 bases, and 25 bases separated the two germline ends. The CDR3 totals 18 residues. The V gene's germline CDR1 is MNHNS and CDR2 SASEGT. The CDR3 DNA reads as TGTGCCAGCAGAGCCGGGAGGCGGTCCATGGAGCATAACACTGAAGCTTTCTTT. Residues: CASRAGRRSMEHNTEAFF.

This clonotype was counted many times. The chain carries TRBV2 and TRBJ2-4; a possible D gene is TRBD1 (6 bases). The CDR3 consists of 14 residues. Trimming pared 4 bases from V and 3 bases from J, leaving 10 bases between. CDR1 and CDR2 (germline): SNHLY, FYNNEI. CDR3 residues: CASSADRLKNIQYF. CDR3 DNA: TGTGCCAGCAGTGCGGACAGACTCAAAAACATTCAGTACTTC.

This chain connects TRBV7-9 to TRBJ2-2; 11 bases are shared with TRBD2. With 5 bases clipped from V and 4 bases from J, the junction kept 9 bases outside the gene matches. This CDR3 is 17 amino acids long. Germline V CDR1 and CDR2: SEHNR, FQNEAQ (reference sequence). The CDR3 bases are TGTGCCAGCAGCCTTACGAGAACTAGCGGGAGCACCGGGGAGCTGTTTTTT. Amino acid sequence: CASSLTRTSGSTGELFF.

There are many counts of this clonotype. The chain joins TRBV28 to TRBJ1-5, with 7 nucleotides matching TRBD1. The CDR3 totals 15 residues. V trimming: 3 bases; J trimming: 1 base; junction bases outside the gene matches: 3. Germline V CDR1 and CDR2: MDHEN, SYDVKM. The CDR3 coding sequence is TGTGCCAGCAGTTTCGGGACAGCCAGCAATCAGCCCCAGCATTTT. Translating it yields CASSFGTASNQPQHF.

CDR3 sequence (DNA): TGTGCCAGCAGTTACGGGACAGAGACCAAAAACATTCAGTACTTC. Translated, it gives CASSYGTETKNIQYF. This chain joins TRBV6-2 or TRBV6-3 and TRBJ2-4; TRBD1 matches 7 bases. V gave up 2 bases and J gave up 2 bases; unmatched junction bases: 3. Germline V gene sequence: CDR1 MNHEY, CDR2 SVGEGT. The CDR3 spans 15 residues.

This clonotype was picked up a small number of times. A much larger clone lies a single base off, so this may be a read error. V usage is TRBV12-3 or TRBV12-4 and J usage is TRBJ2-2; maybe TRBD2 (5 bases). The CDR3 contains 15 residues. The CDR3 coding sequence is TGTGCCAGCAGGTCCTCTTTAGGGCTTACCGGGGAGCCGTTTTTT. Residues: CASRSSLGLTGEPFF.

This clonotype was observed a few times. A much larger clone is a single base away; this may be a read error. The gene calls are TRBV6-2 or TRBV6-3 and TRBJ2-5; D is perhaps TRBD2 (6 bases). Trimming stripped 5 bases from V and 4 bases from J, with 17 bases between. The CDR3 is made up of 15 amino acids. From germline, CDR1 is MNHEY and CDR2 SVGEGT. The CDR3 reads CASSEYGGGRETQYF. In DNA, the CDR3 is TGTGCCAGCAGTGAATACGGGGGTGGGAGAGAGACCCAGTACTTC.

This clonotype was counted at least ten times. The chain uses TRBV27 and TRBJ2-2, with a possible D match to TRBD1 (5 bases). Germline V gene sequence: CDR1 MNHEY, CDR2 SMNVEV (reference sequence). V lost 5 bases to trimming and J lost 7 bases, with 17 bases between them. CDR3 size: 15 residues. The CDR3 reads CASSTFQGVGGELFF. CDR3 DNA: TGTGCCAGCAGTACATTTCAAGGGGTTGGCGGGGAGCTGTTTTTT.